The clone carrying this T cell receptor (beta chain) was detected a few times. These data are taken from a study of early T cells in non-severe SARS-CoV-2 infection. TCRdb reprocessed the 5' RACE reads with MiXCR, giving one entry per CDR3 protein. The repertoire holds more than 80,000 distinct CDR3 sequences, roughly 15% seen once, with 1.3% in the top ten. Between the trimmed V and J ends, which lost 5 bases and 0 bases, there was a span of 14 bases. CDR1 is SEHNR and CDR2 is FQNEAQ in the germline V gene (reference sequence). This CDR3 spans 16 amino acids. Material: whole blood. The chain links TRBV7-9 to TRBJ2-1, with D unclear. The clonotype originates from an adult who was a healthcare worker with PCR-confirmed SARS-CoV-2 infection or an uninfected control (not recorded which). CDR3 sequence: CASSPRALSSYNEQFF. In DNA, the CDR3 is TGTGCCAGCAGCCCCCGGGCCCTAAGCTCCTACAATGAGCAGTTCTTC.